The following is a T cell receptor beta chain sequence with its context. The antigen is not known. Amplification yielded TCR beta CDR3 regions, with RNA transcripts as the source. The TCR CDR3 was amplified in a first-round RT-PCR using the HTBI primer set. Via MiXCR, TCRdb re-called the multiplex PCR reads, giving one row per CDR3 protein. The sample carries around 350,000 distinct CDR3 sequences, roughly 15% recorded once. This record comes from a study of T cells in Graves' hyperthyroidism and ophthalmopathy. General study results and limits: Ophthalmopathy was model-predicted a median about six months pre-onset.

The CDR3 totals 13 residues. Germline assignment: CDR1 SGDLS and CDR2 YYNGEE. The V end was cut by 1 base, the J end by 4 bases, with 9 bases between. This clonotype originated in a woman aged 60-75 years with Graves' ophthalmopathy. The chain links TRBV9 to TRBJ2-7, with D unresolved. The sequencing input was blood. This chain's CDR3 is CASSVNSQYEQYF. In DNA form, the CDR3 reads TGTGCCAGCAGCGTAAACAGTCAATACGAGCAGTACTTC.